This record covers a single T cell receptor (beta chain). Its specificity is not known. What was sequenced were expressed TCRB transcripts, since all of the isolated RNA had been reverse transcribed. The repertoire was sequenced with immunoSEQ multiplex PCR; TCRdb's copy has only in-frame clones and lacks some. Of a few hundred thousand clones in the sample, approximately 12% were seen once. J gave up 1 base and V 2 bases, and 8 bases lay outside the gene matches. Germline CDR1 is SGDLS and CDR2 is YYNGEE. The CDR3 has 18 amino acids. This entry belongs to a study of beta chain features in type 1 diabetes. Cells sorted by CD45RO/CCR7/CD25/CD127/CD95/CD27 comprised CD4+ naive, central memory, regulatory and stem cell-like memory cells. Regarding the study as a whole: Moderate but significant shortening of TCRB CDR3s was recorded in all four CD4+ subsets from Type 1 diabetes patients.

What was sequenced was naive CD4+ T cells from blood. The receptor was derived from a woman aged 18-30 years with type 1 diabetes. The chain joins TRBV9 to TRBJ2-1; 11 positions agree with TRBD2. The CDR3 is CASSVGTIAGGSYNEQFF. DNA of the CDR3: TGTGCCAGCAGCGTCGGGACCATAGCGGGAGGGTCCTACAATGAGCAGTTCTTC.